The rows below give T cell receptor beta chains drawn from one sample of a study of T cell responses to AZD1222 COVID-19 vaccine. Libraries were prepared by immunoSEQ multiplex PCR; TCRdb keeps only in-frame clonotypes and omits some of them. There are around 180,000 clones in the sample; about 90% occur only once, and 0.45% to 0.55% lies in the top ten. This specimen was peripheral blood, taken on day 0 of AZD1222 vaccination. These receptors all stem from an adult in good health. Both conserved end residues are part of each CDR3. Size is stated for part of the rows, as once, few or many counts, or as a class when the clone is expanded.

v_gene: TRBV28
abundance: .
CDR3aa: CASTPLETSATGELFF

v_gene: TRBV11-2
abundance: .
CDR3aa: CASSPYPQDQETQYF

v_gene: TRBV7-9
abundance: .
CDR3aa: CASNTGTTNTEAFF

v_gene: TRBV7-9
abundance: .
CDR3aa: CASSRTQDREGGYTF

v_gene: TRBV6-1
abundance: .
CDR3aa: CASSEDGGLDYGYTF

v_gene: TRBV7-8
abundance: .
CDR3aa: CASSSRAGTVDQPQHF

v_gene: TRBV7-9
abundance: .
CDR3aa: CASSPSGQGSNQPQHF

v_gene: TRBV5-5
abundance: .
CDR3aa: CASREAVSYEKLFF

v_gene: TRBV7-7
abundance: .
CDR3aa: CASSQEGDTQYF

v_gene: TRBV13
abundance: .
CDR3aa: CASSFGQGVPPLHF

v_gene: TRBV7-8
abundance: .
CDR3aa: CASSPTRGGNGYTF

v_gene: TRBV28
abundance: .
CDR3aa: CASSLLPRGRGNQPQHF

v_gene: TRBV14
abundance: .
CDR3aa: CASSQDPLSRVADTGELFF

v_gene: TRBV7-3
abundance: .
CDR3aa: CASSLRQGAEAFF

v_gene: TRBV5-1
abundance: .
CDR3aa: CASSLARQTDGYTF

v_gene: TRBV9
abundance: once
CDR3aa: CASSSGPVSYNSPLHF

v_gene: TRBV13
abundance: .
CDR3aa: CASSAWDGKYEQYF

v_gene: TRBV27
abundance: .
CDR3aa: CASSLKGKDYGYTF

v_gene: TRBV7-2
abundance: .
CDR3aa: CASSYRDSYNSPLHF

v_gene: TRBV2
abundance: .
CDR3aa: CASTPSQSSYNEQFF

v_gene: TRBV7-2
abundance: .
CDR3aa: CASSLVRGSGANVLTF

v_gene: TRBV11-3
abundance: .
CDR3aa: CASSGGTGSGNTIYF

v_gene: TRBV19
abundance: .
CDR3aa: CASTALGNEQFF

v_gene: TRBV6-5
abundance: .
CDR3aa: CASRPGTGGGQPQHF

v_gene: TRBV27
abundance: .
CDR3aa: CASSSSGRALETQYF

v_gene: TRBV19
abundance: once
CDR3aa: CASRTFYSNQPQHF

v_gene: TRBV9
abundance: .
CDR3aa: CASSVEGNGNTIYF

v_gene: TRBV5-4
abundance: .
CDR3aa: CASSPVGQGRYEQYF

v_gene: TRBV12-5
abundance: .
CDR3aa: CASGLINQPQHF

v_gene: TRBV19
abundance: .
CDR3aa: CASSISTTTNEKLFF

v_gene: TRBV9
abundance: .
CDR3aa: CASSVGGLISTDTQYF

v_gene: TRBV9
abundance: .
CDR3aa: CASSPHRDRGREQFF

v_gene: TRBV9
abundance: .
CDR3aa: CASTPSEGRRETQYF

v_gene: TRBV5-6
abundance: .
CDR3aa: CASSPSEGRWEYTF

v_gene: TRBV7-9
abundance: .
CDR3aa: CASSLEGGNTEAFF

v_gene: TRBV3-1/TRBV3-2
abundance: .
CDR3aa: CASSPIGGLKGYTF

v_gene: TRBV12-2
abundance: once
CDR3aa: CASRWKGAAEDEKLFF

v_gene: TRBV20-1
abundance: .
CDR3aa: CSPSGGYEQYF

v_gene: TRBV11-1
abundance: few
CDR3aa: CASSLRDFGDTQYF

v_gene: TRBV6-5
abundance: .
CDR3aa: CASSPSDRIYGYTF

v_gene: TRBV5-1
abundance: .
CDR3aa: CASSSGTAYGYTF

v_gene: TRBV10-1
abundance: .
CDR3aa: CASSDAGSSGNTIYF

v_gene: TRBV23-1
abundance: .
CDR3aa: CASSQSAGANYGYTF

v_gene: TRBV9
abundance: .
CDR3aa: CASSGRGVSYNEQFF

v_gene: TRBV10-1
abundance: .
CDR3aa: CASSELLGQAPTKTTF

v_gene: TRBV18
abundance: .
CDR3aa: CASSPAGARDTEAFF

v_gene: TRBV5-5
abundance: .
CDR3aa: CASRSPPGGTKNIQYF

v_gene: TRBV19
abundance: .
CDR3aa: CASSRAGGSGEQFF

v_gene: TRBV29-1
abundance: .
CDR3aa: CSAVTGISNQPQHF